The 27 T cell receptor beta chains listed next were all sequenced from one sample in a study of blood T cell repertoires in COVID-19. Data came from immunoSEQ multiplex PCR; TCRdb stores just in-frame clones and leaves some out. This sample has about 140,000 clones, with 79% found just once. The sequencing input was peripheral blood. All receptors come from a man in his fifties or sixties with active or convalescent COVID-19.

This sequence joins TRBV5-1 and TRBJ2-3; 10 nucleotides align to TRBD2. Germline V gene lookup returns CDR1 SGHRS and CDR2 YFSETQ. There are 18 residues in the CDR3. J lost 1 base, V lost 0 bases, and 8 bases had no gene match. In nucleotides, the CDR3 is TGCGCCAGCAGCTTGGGGGTAGCGGGAGGAGGAGGCACAGATACGCAGTATTTT. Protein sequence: CASSLGVAGGGGTDTQYF.

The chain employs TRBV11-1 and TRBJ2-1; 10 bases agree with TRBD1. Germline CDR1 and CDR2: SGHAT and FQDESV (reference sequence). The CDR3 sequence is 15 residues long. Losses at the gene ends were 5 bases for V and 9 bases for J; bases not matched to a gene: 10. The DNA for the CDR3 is TGTGCCAGCAGCCCAGGGACAGGGGAGGGAGGTGAGCAGTTCTTC. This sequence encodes CASSPGTGEGGEQFF.

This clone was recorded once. This CDR3 reads CASLRLAGDHNEQFF. CDR3 DNA: TGTGCCAGTCTGCGACTAGCGGGAGACCACAATGAGCAGTTCTTC. V is TRBV2 and J is TRBJ2-1; 12 nucleotides line up with TRBD2. The germline gives CDR1 SNHLY, CDR2 FYNNEI. Trimming at V came to 9 bases and at J to 5 bases, leaving 8 bases not matched to a gene. The CDR3 loop spans 15 amino acids.

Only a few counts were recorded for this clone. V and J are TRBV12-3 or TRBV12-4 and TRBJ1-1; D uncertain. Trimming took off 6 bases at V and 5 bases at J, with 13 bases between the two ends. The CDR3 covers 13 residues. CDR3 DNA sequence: TGTGCCAGCAGCCCCGTGTTCGAGACTGAAGCTTTCTTT. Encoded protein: CASSPVFETEAFF.

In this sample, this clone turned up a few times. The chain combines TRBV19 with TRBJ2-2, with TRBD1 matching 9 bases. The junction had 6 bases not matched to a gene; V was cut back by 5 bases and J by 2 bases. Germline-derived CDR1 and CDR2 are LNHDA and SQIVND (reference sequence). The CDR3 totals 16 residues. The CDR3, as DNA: TGTGCCAGTAGTGTAAGGACAGGGGCTAACACCGGGGAGCTGTTTTTT. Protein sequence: CASSVRTGANTGELFF.

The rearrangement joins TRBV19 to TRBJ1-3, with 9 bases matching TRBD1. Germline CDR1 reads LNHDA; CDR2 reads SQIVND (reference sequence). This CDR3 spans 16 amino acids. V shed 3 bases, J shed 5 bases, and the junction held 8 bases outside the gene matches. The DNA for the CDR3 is TGTGCCAGTAGTATTGGGACAGGGAATGATCGAAACACCATATATTTT. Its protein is CASSIGTGNDRNTIYF.

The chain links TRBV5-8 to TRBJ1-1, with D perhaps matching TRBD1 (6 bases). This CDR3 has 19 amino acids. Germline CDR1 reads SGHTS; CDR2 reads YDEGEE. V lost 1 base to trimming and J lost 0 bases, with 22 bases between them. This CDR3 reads CASSLNPGHTYPMNTEAFF. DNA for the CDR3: TGTGCCAGCAGCTTGAACCCGGGACATACTTATCCGATGAACACTGAAGCTTTCTTT.

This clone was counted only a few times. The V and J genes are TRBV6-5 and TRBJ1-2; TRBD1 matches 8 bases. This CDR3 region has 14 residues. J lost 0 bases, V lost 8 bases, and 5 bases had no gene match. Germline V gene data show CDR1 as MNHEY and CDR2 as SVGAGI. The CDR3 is CASLTQGANYGYTF. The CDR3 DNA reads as TGTGCCAGCCTAACACAGGGGGCTAACTATGGCTACACCTTC.

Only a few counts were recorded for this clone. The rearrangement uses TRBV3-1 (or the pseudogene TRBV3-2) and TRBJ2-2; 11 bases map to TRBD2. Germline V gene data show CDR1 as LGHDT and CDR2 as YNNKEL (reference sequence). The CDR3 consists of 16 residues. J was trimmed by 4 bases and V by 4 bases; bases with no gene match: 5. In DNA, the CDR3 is TGTGCCAGCAGCCGAGGGACTAGCGGTGTCACCGGGGAGCTGTTTTTT. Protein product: CASSRGTSGVTGELFF.

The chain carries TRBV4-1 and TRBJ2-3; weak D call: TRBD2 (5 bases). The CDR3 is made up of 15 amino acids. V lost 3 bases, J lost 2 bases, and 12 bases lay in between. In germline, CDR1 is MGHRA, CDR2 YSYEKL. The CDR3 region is CASSQTALDTDTQYF. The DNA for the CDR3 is TGCGCCAGCAGCCAGACCGCACTAGACACAGATACGCAGTATTTT.

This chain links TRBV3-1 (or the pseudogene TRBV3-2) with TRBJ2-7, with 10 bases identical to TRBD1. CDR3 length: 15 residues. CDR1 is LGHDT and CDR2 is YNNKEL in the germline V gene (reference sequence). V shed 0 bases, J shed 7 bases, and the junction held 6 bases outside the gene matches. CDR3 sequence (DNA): TGTGCCAGCAGCCAAGATGGGACAGGGGTGCAGGAGCAGTACTTC. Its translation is CASSQDGTGVQEQYF.

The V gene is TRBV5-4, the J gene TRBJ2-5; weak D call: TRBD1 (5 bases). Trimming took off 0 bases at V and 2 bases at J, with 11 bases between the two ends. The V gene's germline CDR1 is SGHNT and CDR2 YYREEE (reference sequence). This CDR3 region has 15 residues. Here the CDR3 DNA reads TGTGCCAGCAGCTTGGTTCCAGGGCCTCAAGAGACCCAGTACTTC. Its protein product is CASSLVPGPQETQYF. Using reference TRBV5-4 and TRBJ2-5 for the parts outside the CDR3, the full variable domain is ETGVTQSPTHLIKTRGQQVTLRCSSQSGHNTVSWYQQALGQGPQFIFQYYREEENGRGNFPPRFSGLQFPNYSSELNVNALELDDSALYLCASSLVPGPQETQYFGPGTRLLVL.

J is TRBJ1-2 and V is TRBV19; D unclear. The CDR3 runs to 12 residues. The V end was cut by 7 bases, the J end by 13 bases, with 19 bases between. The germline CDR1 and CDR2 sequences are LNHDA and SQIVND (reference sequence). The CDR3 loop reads CASNPSIGGSTF. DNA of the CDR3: TGTGCCAGTAACCCTAGTATCGGCGGCAGCACCTTC.

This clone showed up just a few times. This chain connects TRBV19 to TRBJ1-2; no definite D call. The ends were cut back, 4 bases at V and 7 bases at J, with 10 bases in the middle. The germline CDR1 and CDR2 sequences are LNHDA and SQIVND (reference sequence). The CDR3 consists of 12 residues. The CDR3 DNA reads TGTGCCAGTAGTACCCGGGAGTTTGGCTACACCTTC. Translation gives CASSTREFGYTF.

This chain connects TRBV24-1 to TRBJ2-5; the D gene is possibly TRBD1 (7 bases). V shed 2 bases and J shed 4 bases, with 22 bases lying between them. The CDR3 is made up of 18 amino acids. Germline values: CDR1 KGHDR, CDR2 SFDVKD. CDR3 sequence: CATSDSGRGRGDVETQYF. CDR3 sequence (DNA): TGTGCCACCAGTGATTCCGGTCGGGGCAGGGGGGACGTAGAGACCCAGTACTTC.

The CDR3 DNA reads as TGTGCCACCAGCAGATTTAACTTTCAGGGGCCGGGCCCTTATGGCTACACCTTC. The encoded protein is CATSRFNFQGPGPYGYTF. The chain recombines TRBV15 with TRBJ1-2; D is perhaps TRBD1 (6 bases). Germline-derived CDR1 and CDR2 are LNHNV and YYDKDF (reference sequence). V was shortened by 2 bases and J by 5 bases, with 24 bases between the two germline ends. The CDR3 totals 18 residues.

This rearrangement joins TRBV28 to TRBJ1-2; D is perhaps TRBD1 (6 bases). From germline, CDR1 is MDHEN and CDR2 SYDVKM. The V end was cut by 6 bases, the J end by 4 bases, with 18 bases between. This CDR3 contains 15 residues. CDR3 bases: TGTGCCAGCAGCCTTGGACAGACCCACCCCTATGGCTACACCTTC. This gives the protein CASSLGQTHPYGYTF.

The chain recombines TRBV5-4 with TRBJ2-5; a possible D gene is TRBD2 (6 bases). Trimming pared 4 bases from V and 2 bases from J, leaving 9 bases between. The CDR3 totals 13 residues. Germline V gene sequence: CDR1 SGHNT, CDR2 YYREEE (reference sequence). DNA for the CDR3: TGTGCCAGCAGCCAGGGACTGCAAGAGACCCAGTACTTC. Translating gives CASSQGLQETQYF.

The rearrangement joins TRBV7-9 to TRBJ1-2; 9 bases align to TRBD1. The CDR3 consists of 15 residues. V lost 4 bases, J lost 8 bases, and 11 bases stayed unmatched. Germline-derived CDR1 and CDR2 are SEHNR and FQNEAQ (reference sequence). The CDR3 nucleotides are TGTGCCAGCAGCTACTCCGGGACAGGGTCTGGCGGCTACACCTTC. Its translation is CASSYSGTGSGGYTF.

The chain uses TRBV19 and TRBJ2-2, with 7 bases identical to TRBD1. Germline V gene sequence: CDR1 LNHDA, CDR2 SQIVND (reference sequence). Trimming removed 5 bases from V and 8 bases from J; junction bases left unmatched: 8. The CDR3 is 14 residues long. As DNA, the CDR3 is TGTGCCAGTAGTTCGCAGGGGGTAACAGGGGAGCTGTTTTTT. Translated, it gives CASSSQGVTGELFF. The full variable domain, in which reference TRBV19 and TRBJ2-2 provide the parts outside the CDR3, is DGGITQSPKYLFRKEGQNVTLSCEQNLNHDAMYWYRQDPGQGLRLIYYSQIVNDFQKGDIAEGYSVSREKKESFPLTVTSAQKNPTAFYLCASSSQGVTGELFFGEGSRLTVL.

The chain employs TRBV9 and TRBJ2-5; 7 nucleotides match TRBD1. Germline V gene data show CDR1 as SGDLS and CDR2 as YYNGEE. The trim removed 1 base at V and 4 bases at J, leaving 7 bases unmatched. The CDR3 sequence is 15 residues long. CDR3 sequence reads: CASSVLDRAPETQYF. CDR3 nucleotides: TGTGCCAGCAGCGTACTAGACAGGGCACCAGAGACCCAGTACTTC.

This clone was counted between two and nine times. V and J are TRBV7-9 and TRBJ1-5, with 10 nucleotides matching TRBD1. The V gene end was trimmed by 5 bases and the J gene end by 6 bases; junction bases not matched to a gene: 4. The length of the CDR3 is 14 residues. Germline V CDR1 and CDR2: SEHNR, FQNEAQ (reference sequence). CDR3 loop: CASSLGQGVQPQHF. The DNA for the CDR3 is TGTGCCAGCAGCCTCGGACAGGGGGTTCAGCCCCAGCATTTT.

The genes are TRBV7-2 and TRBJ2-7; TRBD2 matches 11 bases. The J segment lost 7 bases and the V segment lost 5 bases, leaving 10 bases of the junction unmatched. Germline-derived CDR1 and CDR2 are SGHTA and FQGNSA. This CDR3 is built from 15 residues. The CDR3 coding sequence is TGTGCCAGCAGCCAAAGACTAGCGGGGACGGAGGAGCAGTACTTC. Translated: CASSQRLAGTEEQYF.

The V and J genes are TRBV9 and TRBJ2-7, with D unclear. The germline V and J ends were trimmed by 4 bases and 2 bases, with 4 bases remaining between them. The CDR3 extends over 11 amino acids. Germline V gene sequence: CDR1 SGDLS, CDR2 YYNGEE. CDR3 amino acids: CASSPAYEQYF. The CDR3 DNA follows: TGTGCCAGCAGCCCCGCCTACGAGCAGTACTTC.

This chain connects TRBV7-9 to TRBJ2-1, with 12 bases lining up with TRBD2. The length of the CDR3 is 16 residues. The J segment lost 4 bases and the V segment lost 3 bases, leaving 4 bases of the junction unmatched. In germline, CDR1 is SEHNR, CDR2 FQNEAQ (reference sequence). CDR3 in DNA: TGTGCCAGCAGCTTTCCCGGGACTAGCGGGTACAATGAGCAGTTCTTC. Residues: CASSFPGTSGYNEQFF.

This CDR3 reads CASSLDGQGMIHGYTF. As DNA, the CDR3 is TGTGCCAGCAGCTTGGATGGACAGGGTATGATCCATGGCTACACCTTC. The chain couples TRBV5-4 to TRBJ1-2; 8 bases line up with TRBD1. This CDR3 has 16 residues. CDR1 is SGHNT and CDR2 is YYREEE in the germline V gene (reference sequence). Trimming cost V 0 bases and J 6 bases; bases outside gene matches: 10.

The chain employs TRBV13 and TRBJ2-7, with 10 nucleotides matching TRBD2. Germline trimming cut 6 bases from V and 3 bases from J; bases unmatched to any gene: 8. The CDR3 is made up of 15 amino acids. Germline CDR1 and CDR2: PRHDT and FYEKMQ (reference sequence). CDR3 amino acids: CASSLRAGGVYEQYF. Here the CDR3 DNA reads TGTGCCAGCAGTCTTAGAGCGGGAGGGGTCTACGAGCAGTACTTC. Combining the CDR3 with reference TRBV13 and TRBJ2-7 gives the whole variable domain AAGVIQSPRHLIKEKRETATLKCYPIPRHDTVYWYQQGPGQDPQFLISFYEKMQSDKGSIPDRFSAQQFSDYHSELNMSSLELGDSALYFCASSLRAGGVYEQYFGPGTRLTVT.